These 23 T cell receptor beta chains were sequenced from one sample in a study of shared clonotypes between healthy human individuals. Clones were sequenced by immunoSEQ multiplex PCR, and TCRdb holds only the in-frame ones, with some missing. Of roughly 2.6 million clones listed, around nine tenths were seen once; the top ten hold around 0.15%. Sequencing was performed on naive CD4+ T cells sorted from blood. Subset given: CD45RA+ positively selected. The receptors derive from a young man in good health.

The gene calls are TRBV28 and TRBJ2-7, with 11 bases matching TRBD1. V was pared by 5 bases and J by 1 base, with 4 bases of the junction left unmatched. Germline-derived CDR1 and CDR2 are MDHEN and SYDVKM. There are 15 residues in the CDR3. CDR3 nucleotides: TGTGCCAGCAGTACCGGGACAGGGGGTTCCTACGAGCAGTACTTC. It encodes CASSTGTGGSYEQYF. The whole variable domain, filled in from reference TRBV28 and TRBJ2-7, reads DVKVTQSSRYLVKRTGEKVFLECVQDMDHENMFWYRQDPGLGLRLIYFSYDVKMKEKGDIPEGYSVSREKKERFSLILESASTNQTSMYLCASSTGTGGSYEQYFGPGTRLTVT.

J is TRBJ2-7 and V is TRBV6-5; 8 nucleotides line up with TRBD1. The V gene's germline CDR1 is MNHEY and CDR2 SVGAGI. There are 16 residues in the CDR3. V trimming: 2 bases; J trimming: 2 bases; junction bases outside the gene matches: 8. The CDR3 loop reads CASSYGGQGYPYEQYF. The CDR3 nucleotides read TGTGCCAGCAGTTACGGTGGACAGGGCTACCCCTACGAGCAGTACTTC.

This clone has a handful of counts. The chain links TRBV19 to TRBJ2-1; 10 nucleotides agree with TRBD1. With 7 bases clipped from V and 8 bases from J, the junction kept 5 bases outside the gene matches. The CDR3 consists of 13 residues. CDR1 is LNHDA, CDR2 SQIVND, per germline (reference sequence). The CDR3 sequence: CASTGQGMYEQFF. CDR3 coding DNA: TGTGCCAGTACGGGACAGGGGATGTATGAGCAGTTCTTC.

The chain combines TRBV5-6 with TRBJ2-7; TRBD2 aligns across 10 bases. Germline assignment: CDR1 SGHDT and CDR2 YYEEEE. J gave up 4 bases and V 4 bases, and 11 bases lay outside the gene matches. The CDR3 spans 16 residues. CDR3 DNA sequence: TGTGCCAGCAGCCCCGGCGGAACTAGCGGGACATACGAGCAGTACTTC. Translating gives CASSPGGTSGTYEQYF.

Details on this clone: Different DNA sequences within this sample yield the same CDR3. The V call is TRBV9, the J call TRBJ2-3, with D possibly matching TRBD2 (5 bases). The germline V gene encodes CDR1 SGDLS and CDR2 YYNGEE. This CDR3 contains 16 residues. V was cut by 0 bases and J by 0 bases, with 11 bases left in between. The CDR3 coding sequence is TGTGCCAGCAGCGTAGCAGGAGGCAGTAGCACAGATACGCAGTATTTT. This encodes CASSVAGGSSTDTQYF.

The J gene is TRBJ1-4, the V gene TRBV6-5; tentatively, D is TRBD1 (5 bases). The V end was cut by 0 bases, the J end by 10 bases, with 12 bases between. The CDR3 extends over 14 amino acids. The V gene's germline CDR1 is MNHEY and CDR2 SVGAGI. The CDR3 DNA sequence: TGTGCCAGCAGTTACTCGGGAGGGGACGGAAAACTGTTTTTT. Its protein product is CASSYSGGDGKLFF.

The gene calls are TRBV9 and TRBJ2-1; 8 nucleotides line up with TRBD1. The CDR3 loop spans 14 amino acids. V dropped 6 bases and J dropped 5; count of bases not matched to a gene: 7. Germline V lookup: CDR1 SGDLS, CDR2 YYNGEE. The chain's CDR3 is CASTFSGGNNEQFF. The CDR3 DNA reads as TGTGCCAGCACCTTTTCAGGGGGCAACAATGAGCAGTTCTTC. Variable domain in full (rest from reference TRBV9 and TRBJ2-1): DSGVTQTPKHLITATGQRVTLRCSPRSGDLSVYWYQQSLDQGLQFLIQYYNGEERAKGNILERFSAQQFPDLHSELNLSSLELGDSALYFCASTFSGGNNEQFFGPGTRLTVL.

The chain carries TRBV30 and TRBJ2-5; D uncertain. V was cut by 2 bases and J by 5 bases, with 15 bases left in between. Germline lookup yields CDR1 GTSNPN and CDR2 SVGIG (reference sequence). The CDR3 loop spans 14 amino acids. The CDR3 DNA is TGTGCCTGGAGTAGCCAGAGGACCTTGGAGACCCAGTACTTC. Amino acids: CAWSSQRTLETQYF.

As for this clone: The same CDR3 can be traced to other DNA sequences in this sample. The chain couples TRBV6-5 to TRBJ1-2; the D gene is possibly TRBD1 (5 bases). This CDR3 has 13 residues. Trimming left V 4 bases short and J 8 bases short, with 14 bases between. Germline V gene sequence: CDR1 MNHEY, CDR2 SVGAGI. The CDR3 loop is CASSSGQGGGYTF. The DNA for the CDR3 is TGTGCCAGCAGTTCCGGGCAGGGCGGCGGCTACACCTTC.

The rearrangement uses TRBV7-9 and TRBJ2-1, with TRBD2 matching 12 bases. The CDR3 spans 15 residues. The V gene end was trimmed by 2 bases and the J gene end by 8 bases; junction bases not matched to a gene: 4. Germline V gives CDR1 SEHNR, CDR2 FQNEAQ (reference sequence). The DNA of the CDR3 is TGTGCCAGCAGCTTACTAGCGGGAGGGTTCGATGAGCAGTTCTTC. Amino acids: CASSLLAGGFDEQFF.

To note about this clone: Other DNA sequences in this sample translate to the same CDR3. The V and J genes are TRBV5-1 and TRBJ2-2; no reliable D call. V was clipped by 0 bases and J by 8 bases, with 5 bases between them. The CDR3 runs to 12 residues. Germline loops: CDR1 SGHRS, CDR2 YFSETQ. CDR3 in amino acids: CASSLEGGELFF. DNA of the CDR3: TGCGCCAGCAGCTTGGAAGGGGGGGAGCTGTTTTTT.

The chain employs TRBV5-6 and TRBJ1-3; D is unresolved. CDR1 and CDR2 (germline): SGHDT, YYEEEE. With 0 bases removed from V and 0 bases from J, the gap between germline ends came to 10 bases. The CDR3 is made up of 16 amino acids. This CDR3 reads CASSLEALRSGNTIYF. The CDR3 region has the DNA TGTGCCAGCAGCTTGGAGGCCCTTCGCTCTGGAAACACCATATATTTT.

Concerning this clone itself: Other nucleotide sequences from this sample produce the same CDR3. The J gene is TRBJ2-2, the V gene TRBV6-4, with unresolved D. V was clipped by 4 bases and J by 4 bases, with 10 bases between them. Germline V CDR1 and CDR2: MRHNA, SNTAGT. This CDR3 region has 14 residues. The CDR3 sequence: CASSATGGTGELFF. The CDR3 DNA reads TGTGCCAGCAGTGCGACTGGTGGCACCGGGGAGCTGTTTTTT.

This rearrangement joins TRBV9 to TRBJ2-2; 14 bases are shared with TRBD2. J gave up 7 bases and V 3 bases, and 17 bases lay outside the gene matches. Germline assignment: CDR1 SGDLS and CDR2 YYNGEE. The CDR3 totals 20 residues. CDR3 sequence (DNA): TGTGCCAGCAGCGCCGATTCCGGGACTAGCGGGAGAAGGGCTGACGGGGAGCTGTTTTTT. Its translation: CASSADSGTSGRRADGELFF. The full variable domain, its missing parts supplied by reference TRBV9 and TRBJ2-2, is DSGVTQTPKHLITATGQRVTLRCSPRSGDLSVYWYQQSLDQGLQFLIQYYNGEERAKGNILERFSAQQFPDLHSELNLSSLELGDSALYFCASSADSGTSGRRADGELFFGEGSRLTVL.

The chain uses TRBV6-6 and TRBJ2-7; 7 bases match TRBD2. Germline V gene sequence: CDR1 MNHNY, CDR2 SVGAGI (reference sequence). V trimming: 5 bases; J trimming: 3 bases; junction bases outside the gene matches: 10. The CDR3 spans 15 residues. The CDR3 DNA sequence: TGTGCCAGCAGTACCCCTTGGGGGGGGAGCTACGAGCAGTACTTC. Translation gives CASSTPWGGSYEQYF.

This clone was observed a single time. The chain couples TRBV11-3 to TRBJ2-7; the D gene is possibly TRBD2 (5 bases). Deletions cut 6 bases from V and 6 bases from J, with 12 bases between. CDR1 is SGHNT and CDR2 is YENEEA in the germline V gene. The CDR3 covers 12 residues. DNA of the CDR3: TGTGCCAGCAGGAGGGATAACGGCGAGCAGTACTTC. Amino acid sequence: CASRRDNGEQYF.

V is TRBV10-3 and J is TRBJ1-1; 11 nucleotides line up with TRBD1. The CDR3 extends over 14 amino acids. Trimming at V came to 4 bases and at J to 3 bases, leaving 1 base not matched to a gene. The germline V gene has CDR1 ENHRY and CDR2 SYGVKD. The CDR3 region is CAISGDRGYTEAFF. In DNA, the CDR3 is TGTGCCATCAGTGGGGACAGGGGGTACACTGAAGCTTTCTTT.

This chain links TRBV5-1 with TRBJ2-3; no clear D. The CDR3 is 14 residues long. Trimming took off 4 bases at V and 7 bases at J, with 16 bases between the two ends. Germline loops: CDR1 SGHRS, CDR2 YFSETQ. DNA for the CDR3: TGCGCCAGCAGCGCAGACGGCCCTGGGAATACGCAGTATTTT. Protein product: CASSADGPGNTQYF. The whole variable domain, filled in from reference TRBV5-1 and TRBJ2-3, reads KAGVTQTPRYLIKTRGQQVTLSCSPISGHRSVSWYQQTPGQGLQFLFEYFSETQRNKGNFPGRFSGRQFSNSRSEMNVSTLELGDSALYLCASSADGPGNTQYFGPGTRLTVL.

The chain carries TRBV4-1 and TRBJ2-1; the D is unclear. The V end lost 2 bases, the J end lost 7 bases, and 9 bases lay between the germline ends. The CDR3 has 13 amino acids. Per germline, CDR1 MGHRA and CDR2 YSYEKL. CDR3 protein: CASSQPLGNEQFF. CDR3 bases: TGCGCCAGCAGCCAACCCCTGGGGAATGAGCAGTTCTTC.

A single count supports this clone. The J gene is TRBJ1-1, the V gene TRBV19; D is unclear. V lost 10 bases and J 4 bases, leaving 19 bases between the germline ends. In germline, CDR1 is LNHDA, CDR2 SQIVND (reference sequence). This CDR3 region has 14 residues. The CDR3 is CATTQTGEGTEAFF. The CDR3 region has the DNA TGTGCCACCACTCAAACGGGAGAAGGCACTGAAGCTTTCTTT.

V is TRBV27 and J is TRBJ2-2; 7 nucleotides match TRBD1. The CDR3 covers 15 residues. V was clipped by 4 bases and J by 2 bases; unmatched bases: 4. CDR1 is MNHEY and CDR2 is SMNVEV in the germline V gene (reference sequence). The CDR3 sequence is CASSSDRLNTGELFF. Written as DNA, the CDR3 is TGTGCCAGCAGTTCGGACAGGCTTAACACCGGGGAGCTGTTTTTT.

The chain's CDR3 is CASSRGLTETQYF. The CDR3, as DNA: TGCGCCAGCAGCCGAGGTTTGACAGAGACCCAGTACTTC. The chain links TRBV4-1 to TRBJ2-5; D gene uncertain. This CDR3 has 13 amino acids. Germline loops: CDR1 MGHRA, CDR2 YSYEKL. The germline V and J ends were trimmed by 4 bases and 4 bases, with 10 bases remaining between them.

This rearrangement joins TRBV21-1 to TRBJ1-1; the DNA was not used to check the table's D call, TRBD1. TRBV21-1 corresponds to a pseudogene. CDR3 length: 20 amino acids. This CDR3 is CASSKAFAGDTGGVGTEAFF. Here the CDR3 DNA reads TGTGCCAGCAGCAAAGCCTTTGCTGGTGATACAGGGGGCGTAGGCACTGAAGCTTTCTTT.